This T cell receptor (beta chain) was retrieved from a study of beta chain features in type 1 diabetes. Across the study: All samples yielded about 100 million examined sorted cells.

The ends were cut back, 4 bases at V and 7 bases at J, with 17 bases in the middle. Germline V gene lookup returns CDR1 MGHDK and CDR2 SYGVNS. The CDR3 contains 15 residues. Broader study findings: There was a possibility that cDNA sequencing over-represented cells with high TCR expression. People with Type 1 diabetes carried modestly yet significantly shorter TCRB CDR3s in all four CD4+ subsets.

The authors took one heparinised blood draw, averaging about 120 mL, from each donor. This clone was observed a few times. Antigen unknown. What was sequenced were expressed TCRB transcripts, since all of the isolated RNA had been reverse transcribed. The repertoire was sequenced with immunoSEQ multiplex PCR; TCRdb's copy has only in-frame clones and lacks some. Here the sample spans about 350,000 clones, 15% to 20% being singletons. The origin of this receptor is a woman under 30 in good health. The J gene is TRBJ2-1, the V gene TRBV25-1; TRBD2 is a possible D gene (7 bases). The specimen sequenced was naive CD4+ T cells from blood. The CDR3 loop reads CASSGSGGRRNEQFF. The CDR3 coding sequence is TGTGCCAGCAGTGGTTCGGGGGGCCGAAGGAATGAGCAGTTCTTC.